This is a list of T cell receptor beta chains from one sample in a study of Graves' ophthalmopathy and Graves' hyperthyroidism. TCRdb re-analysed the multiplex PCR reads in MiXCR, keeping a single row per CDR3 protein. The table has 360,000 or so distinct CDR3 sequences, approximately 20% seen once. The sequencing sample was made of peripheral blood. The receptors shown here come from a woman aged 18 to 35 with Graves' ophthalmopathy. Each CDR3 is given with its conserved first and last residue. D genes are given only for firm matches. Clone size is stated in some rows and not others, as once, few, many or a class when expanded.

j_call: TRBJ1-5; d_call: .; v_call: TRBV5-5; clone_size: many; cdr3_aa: CASSLGAREEQHF; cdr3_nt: TGTGCCAGCAGCTTGGGGGCCAGGGAGGAACAGCATTTT
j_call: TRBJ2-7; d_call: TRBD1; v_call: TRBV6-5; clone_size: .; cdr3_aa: CASSYPRTGFGVYEQYF; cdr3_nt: TGTGCCAGCAGTTACCCACGGACAGGGTTCGGGGTCTACGAGCAGTACTTC
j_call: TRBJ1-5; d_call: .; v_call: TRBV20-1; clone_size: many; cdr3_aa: CSVQQGNNQPQHF; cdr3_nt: TGCAGTGTCCAACAGGGTAACAATCAGCCCCAGCATTTT
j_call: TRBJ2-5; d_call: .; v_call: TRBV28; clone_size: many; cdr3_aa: CASTLDGETQYF; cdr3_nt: TGTGCCAGCACCCTGGACGGAGAGACCCAGTACTTC
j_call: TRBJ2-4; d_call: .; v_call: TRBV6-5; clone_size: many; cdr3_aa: CASSYSGIAKNIQYF; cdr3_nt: TGTGCCAGCAGTTACTCGGGCATAGCCAAAAACATTCAGTACTTC
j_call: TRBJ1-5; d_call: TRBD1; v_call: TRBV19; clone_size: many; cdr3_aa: CASNRNRGRNQPQHF; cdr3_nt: TGTGCCAGTAATCGCAACAGGGGTCGGAATCAGCCCCAGCATTTT
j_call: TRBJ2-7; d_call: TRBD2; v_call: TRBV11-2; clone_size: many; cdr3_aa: CASSFRLAGALPEQYF; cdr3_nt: TGTGCCAGCAGCTTTCGGCTAGCGGGAGCTCTTCCCGAGCAGTACTTC
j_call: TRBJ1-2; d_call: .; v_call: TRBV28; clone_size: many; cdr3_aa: CASSKGGPSYGYTF; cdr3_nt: TGTGCCAGCAGCAAGGGGGGACCCTCCTATGGCTACACCTTC
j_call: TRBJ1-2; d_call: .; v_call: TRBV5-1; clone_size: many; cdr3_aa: CASSLDTYGYTF; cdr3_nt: TGCGCCAGCAGCTTAGACACCTATGGCTACACCTTC
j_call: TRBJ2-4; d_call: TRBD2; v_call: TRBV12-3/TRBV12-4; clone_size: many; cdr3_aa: CASRLAGGPVQYF; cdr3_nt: TGTGCCAGCAGACTAGCGGGAGGGCCTGTTCAGTACTTC
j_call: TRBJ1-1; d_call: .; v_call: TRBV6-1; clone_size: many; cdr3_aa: CASSEGGGLGRAFF; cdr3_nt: TGTGCCAGCAGTGAAGGGGGCGGGCTTGGAAGAGCTTTCTTT
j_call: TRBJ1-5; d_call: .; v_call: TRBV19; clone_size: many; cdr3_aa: CASSLRPGNQPQHF; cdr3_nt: TGTGCCAGTAGTCTTAGACCTGGAAATCAGCCCCAGCATTTT
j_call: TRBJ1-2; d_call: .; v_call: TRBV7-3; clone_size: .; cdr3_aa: CASSLDSSSSYGYTF; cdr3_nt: TGTGCCAGCAGCTTAGACAGTTCTTCCTCATATGGCTACACCTTC
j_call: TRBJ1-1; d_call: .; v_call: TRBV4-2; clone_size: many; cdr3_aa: CASGQGTTEAFF; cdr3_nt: TGTGCCAGCGGGCAGGGGACCACTGAAGCTTTCTTT
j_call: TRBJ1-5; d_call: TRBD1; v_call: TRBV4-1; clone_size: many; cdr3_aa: CASSQILWTGPNQPQHF; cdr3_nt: TGCGCCAGCAGCCAGATTCTTTGGACAGGGCCAAATCAGCCCCAGCATTTT
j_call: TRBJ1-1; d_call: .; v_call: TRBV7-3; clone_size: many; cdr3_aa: CASSLTPGENTEAFF; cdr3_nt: TGTGCCAGCAGCTTGACTCCGGGAGAGAACACTGAAGCTTTCTTT
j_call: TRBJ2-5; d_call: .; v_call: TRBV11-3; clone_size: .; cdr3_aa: CASSPADGGRETQYF; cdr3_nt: TGTGCCAGCAGCCCCGCGGACGGCGGACGAGAGACCCAGTACTTC
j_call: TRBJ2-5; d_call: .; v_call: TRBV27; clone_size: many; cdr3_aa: CASSLTWLSQGTQYF; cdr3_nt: TGTGCCAGCAGTCTCACGTGGCTTTCTCAGGGGACCCAGTACTTC
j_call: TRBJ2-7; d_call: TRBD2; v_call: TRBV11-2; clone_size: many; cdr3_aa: CASSLDASGTYEQYF; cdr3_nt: TGTGCCAGCAGCTTAGATGCTAGCGGCACCTACGAGCAGTACTTC
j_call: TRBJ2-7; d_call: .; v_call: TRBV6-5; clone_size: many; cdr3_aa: CASSYTGPGSYEQYF; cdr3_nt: TGTGCCAGCAGTTACACCGGCCCGGGCTCCTACGAGCAGTACTTC
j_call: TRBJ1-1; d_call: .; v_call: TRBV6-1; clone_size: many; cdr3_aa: CASSKLGPGEAFF; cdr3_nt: TGTGCCAGCAGTAAGTTAGGGCCAGGTGAAGCTTTCTTT
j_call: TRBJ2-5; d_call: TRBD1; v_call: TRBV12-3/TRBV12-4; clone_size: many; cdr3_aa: CASSPRQGIQETQYF; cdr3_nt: TGTGCCAGCAGTCCACGACAGGGGATCCAAGAGACCCAGTACTTC
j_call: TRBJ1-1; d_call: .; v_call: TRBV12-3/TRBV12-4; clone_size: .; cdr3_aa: CASTSLGAGNTEAFF; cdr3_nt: TGTGCCAGCACCTCACTGGGAGCTGGGAACACTGAAGCTTTCTTT
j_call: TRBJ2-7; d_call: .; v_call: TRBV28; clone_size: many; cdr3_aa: CASSLWGGGEQYF; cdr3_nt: TGTGCCAGCAGTTTATGGGGGGGAGGCGAGCAGTACTTC
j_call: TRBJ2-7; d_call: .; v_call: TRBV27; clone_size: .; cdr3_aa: CASSLSVGHSAYEQYF; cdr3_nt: TGTGCCAGCAGTTTAAGTGTAGGCCATTCCGCCTACGAGCAGTACTTC
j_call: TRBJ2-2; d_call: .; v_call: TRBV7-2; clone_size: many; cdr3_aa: CASRRPPATGELFF; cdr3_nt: TGTGCCAGCAGGCGACCGCCGGCTACCGGGGAGCTGTTTTTT
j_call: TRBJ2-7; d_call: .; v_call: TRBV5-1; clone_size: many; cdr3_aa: CASSTGDAGEQYF; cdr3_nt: TGCGCCAGCAGCACTGGGGACGCGGGGGAGCAGTACTTC
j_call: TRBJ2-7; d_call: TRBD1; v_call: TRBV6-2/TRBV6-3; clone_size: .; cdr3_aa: CASGTGTGGYEQYF; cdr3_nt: TGTGCCAGCGGAACCGGGACAGGGGGCTACGAGCAGTACTTC
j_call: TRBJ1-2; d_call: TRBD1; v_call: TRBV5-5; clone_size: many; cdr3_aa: CASSRRSVETGNIDGYTF; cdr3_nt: TGTGCCAGCAGTCGTCGTTCAGTTGAGACAGGGAATATCGATGGCTACACCTTC
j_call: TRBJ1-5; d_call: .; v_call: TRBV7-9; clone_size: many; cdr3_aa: CASSLGDPGDQPQHF; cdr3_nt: TGTGCCAGCAGCTTAGGGGACCCAGGGGATCAGCCCCAGCATTTT
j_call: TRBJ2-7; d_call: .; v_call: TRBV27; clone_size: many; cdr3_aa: CASASHNLWQQYF; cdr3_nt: TGTGCCAGCGCTAGCCACAACCTCTGGCAGCAGTACTTC
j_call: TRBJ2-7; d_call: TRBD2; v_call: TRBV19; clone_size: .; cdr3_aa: CASSTGPGGSERAEQYF; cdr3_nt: TGTGCCAGTAGTACCGGTCCCGGGGGGTCGGAACGAGCCGAGCAGTACTTC
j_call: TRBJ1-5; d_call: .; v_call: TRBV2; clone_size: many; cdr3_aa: CASSVLAGSNQPQHF; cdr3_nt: TGTGCCAGCAGTGTTTTGGCAGGGTCCAATCAGCCCCAGCATTTT